Below are 4 T cell receptor beta chains sequenced from a single sample in a study of Graves' ophthalmopathy and Graves' hyperthyroidism. Using RNA transcripts, the TCR beta CDR3 regions were amplified. First-round RT-PCR used HTBI primers; second-round multiplex PCR followed. Each CDR3 protein gets one entry after TCRdb re-called the multiplex PCR reads with MiXCR. The data contain a few hundred thousand distinct CDR3 sequences, around 19% of them seen just once; the ten biggest clones take up roughly 1.4%. The material sequenced was peripheral blood. These receptor sequences come from a woman between 18 and 30 years old with Graves' ophthalmopathy.

This clonotype was observed many times. The chain carries TRBV12-3 or TRBV12-4 and TRBJ1-2; 8 bases line up with TRBD1. After removal of 4 bases from V and 3 bases from J, the junction contained 10 bases not matched to a gene. The CDR3 extends over 16 amino acids. CDR3 amino acids: CASSSTLDRAYYGYTF. CDR3 DNA sequence: TGTGCCAGCAGTTCCACCCTGGACAGGGCCTACTATGGCTACACCTTC.

The chain carries TRBV28 and TRBJ2-7; 14 positions agree with TRBD2. The ends lost 4 bases at V and 7 bases at J; junction bases unmatched: 9. This CDR3 region has 16 residues. Germline CDR1 is MDHEN and CDR2 is SYDVKM. The CDR3 here is CASSSGTSGSAGEQYF. Written as DNA, the CDR3 is TGTGCCAGCAGTTCGGGGACTAGCGGGAGCGCGGGGGAGCAGTACTTC.

This clonotype was seen many times. Mismatch with germline at one junction end may stem from a read error. This chain joins TRBV27 and TRBJ1-1; unclear D gene. In germline, CDR1 is MNHEY, CDR2 SMNVEV (reference sequence). This CDR3 has 15 residues. The CDR3 nucleotides are TGTGCCAGCGGACGATATACGGATGAGAACACTGAAGCTGTCTTT. It yields the protein CASGRYTDENTEAVF.

This clonotype was seen ten or more times. V and J are TRBV28 and TRBJ1-2, with a weak D call TRBD1 (5 bases). Germline V gene lookup returns CDR1 MDHEN and CDR2 SYDVKM. CDR3 size: 13 residues. Trimming cost V 7 bases and J 7 bases, with 16 bases left between them. This CDR3 is CASTEFKRGGYTF. Here the CDR3 DNA reads TGTGCCAGCACCGAATTCAAGAGGGGTGGCTACACCTTC.